The 9 T cell receptor beta chains presented below share a single source sample, sequenced in a study of shared clonotypes between healthy human individuals. Repertoires were generated with immunoSEQ multiplex PCR, while TCRdb's copy carries only in-frame clones and drops some. The sample includes 1 million to 1.3 million clones, approximately 80% of them seen just once. The sample comprised memory CD4+ T cells from PBMCs. Subset meaning: CD45RA-negative fraction. The receptors were gathered from a man aged 18-30 years in good health. Some clones in this sample may be carry-over from other donors' samples.

The chain is built from TRBV7-9 and TRBJ1-1; the match to TRBD1 covers 7 bases. Germline CDR1 and CDR2: SEHNR and FQNEAQ (reference sequence). The CDR3 has 18 amino acids. V was pared by 2 bases and J by 0 bases, with 12 bases of the junction left unmatched. CDR3 bases: TGTGCCAGCAGCTTAAGGCGACAGGGTTGGCGGATGAACACTGAAGCTTTCTTT. This codes for CASSLRRQGWRMNTEAFF.

This clone has a handful of counts. The germline gene is not matched at one end of the junction; a read error may be the cause. The chain couples TRBV2 to TRBJ1-1; no firm D call. CDR1 is SNHLY and CDR2 is FYNNEI in the germline V gene. CDR3 length: 12 residues. CDR3 protein: CASSGSGSEALF. The CDR3 DNA reads TGTGCCAGCAGTGGGAGTGGGAGTGAAGCTCTCTTT.

The chain recombines TRBV4-3 with TRBJ2-1; 10 bases line up with TRBD2. Germline trimming cut 4 bases from V and 3 bases from J; bases unmatched to any gene: 3. The germline V gene encodes CDR1 LGHNA and CDR2 YSLEER. This CDR3 has 15 amino acids. This CDR3 is CASSPRTSGYNEQFF. The CDR3 DNA is TGCGCCAGCAGCCCTCGGACTAGCGGCTACAATGAGCAGTTCTTC.

V gene TRBV5-1 combines with J gene TRBJ2-1, with 11 bases aligning to TRBD2. The CDR3 length is 16 residues. Germline V CDR1 and CDR2: SGHRS, YFSETQ. The junction had 9 bases not matched to a gene; V was cut back by 4 bases and J by 6 bases. In DNA form, the CDR3 reads TGCGCCAGCAGCCTCCTTAGCGGGAGGGCCATCAATGAGCAGTTCTTC. Amino acid sequence: CASSLLSGRAINEQFF.

This chain joins TRBV20-1 and TRBJ2-2; D call uncertain. CDR1 and CDR2 from the germline V gene are DFQATT and SNEGSKA (reference sequence). V lost 3 bases, J lost 8 bases, and 4 bases lay in between. The CDR3 runs 10 residues. CDR3 in DNA: TGCAGTGCTAGGGGTGGGGAGCTGTTTTTT. Translating gives CSARGGELFF.

Details on this clone: The sample has other DNA sequences that encode this CDR3 too. CDR3 in DNA: TGTGCCAGCAGTCTAAGCGGGAGTAATTACGAGCAGTACTTC. This codes for CASSLSGSNYEQYF. V is TRBV6-6 and J is TRBJ2-7, with 8 bases that match TRBD2. Germline-derived CDR1 and CDR2 are MNHNY and SVGAGI (reference sequence). The CDR3 is 14 amino acids. With 5 bases clipped from V and 4 bases from J, the junction kept 7 bases outside the gene matches.

This clone was seen only a few times. V is TRBV29-1 and J is TRBJ1-3; D not certain. CDR3 length equals 14 residues. Trimming pared 5 bases from V and 0 bases from J, leaving 11 bases between. CDR1 SQVTM and CDR2 ANQGSEA come from the germline V gene. The CDR3, as DNA: TGCAGCGTTTTGTATCCCAACTCTGGAAACACCATATATTTT. This encodes CSVLYPNSGNTIYF.

The chain joins TRBV27 to TRBJ2-7; D not resolved. Germline V gives CDR1 MNHEY, CDR2 SMNVEV (reference sequence). Deletions cut 6 bases from V and 3 bases from J, with 15 bases between. This CDR3 is 14 amino acids long. The CDR3 region is CASSPKGWGYEQYF. The CDR3 nucleotides are TGTGCCAGCAGCCCAAAAGGGTGGGGCTACGAGCAGTACTTC.

Notes on this clone: One junction end does not reproduce the germline sequence, and a read error may be involved. The V gene is TRBV7-9, the J gene TRBJ2-7; 7 bases line up with TRBD2. This CDR3 is built from 11 residues. CDR1 SEHNR and CDR2 FQNEAQ come from the germline V gene (reference sequence). CDR3 sequence reads: CASSLGAGVLF. The CDR3 DNA is TGTGCCAGCAGCTTAGGGGCGGGAGTACTCTTC.